A selection of T cell receptor beta chains follows, all from one sample in a study of control samples from healthy donors and cancer patients. Generated by immunoSEQ multiplex PCR, the TCRdb table keeps only in-frame clones and is missing some. This sample has about 190,000 clones, with roughly nine tenths found just once. Sequencing was carried out using blood. Receptors originate from a young man in good health. CDR3s leave out the opening cysteine and the closing phenylalanine or tryptophan. Each record gives: J gene, CDR3 length, V gene, CDR3 protein.

TRBJ1-2 | 12 | TRBV20-1 | SASILGAGYGYT
TRBJ2-3 | 13 | TRBV7-7 | ASSLFVGVADTQY
TRBJ2-3 | 15 | TRBV3-1/TRBV3-2 | ASSQGGASGASDTQY
TRBJ2-5 | 14 | TRBV4-2 | ASSQDMGPERGTQY
TRBJ2-5 | 13 | TRBV2 | ASSISGEAEETQY
TRBJ1-6 | 12 | TRBV30 | ACRVSGSNSPLH
TRBJ1-1 | 12 | TRBV18 | ASSPNRQNTEAF
TRBJ1-1 | 12 | TRBV6-7 | ASRSEGVNTEAF
TRBJ1-1 | 12 | TRBV6-5 | ASSSPPGATEAF
TRBJ2-6 | 15 | TRBV6-2/TRBV6-3 | ASSPGQGRSGANVLT
TRBJ1-2 | 11 | TRBV2 | ASSGGQGYGYT
TRBJ1-2 | 14 | TRBV19 | ASSIDVAGRNYGYT
TRBJ2-7 | 13 | TRBV5-1 | ASSKSGTGTYEQY
TRBJ2-2 | 12 | TRBV15 | ATSRDQGTGELF
TRBJ1-1 | 13 | TRBV11-2 | ASSLNRIINGEAF
TRBJ1-2 | 11 | TRBV28 | ASSGRGMGGYT
TRBJ1-6 | 15 | TRBV5-1 | ASSKPGGSSYNSPLH
TRBJ2-3 | 10 | TRBV5-4 | ASSASTDTQY
TRBJ1-4 | 12 | TRBV7-9 | ASRTDSANEKLF
TRBJ2-7 | 14 | TRBV7-9 | ASSLGRSGSSYEQY
TRBJ1-1 | 11 | TRBV11-3 | ASSLTGLSEAF
TRBJ1-1 | 11 | TRBV7-9 | ASSFYGSEEAF
TRBJ2-7 | 14 | TRBV2 | ASLESGGAGFYEQY
TRBJ2-6 | 10 | TRBV11-2 | ASSLGANVLT
TRBJ2-7 | 11 | TRBV11-3 | ASSLEGSTEQY
TRBJ2-2 | 14 | TRBV9 | ASSVGRGANTGELF
TRBJ2-7 | 10 | TRBV7-9 | ASSLTSNEQY
TRBJ1-1 | 12 | TRBV7-9 | ASSSGQINTEAF
TRBJ2-1 | 13 | TRBV5-1 | ASSDRLASYNEQF
TRBJ1-6 | 13 | TRBV6-5 | ASRPNPHSNSPLH
TRBJ1-1 | 11 | TRBV5-1 | ASSLPPPSFAF
TRBJ2-3 | 13 | TRBV18 | ASSVRGGVTDTQY
TRBJ1-3 | 14 | TRBV19 | ASTAYLDMRGGTIY
TRBJ2-3 | 11 | TRBV6-5 | ASTGGSTDTQY
TRBJ2-6 | 13 | TRBV6-5 | ASSYQTSGANVLT
TRBJ2-3 | 12 | TRBV19 | ASSIVGSTDTQY
TRBJ2-2 | 12 | TRBV24-1 | ATSELTVPGELF
TRBJ1-4 | 15 | TRBV5-1 | ASSDRDRGATNEKLF
TRBJ1-2 | 12 | TRBV5-1 | ASSSTGGSYGYT
TRBJ1-5 | 16 | TRBV7-9 | ASSLALMAGTGNQPQH
TRBJ2-3 | 13 | TRBV5-1 | ASSLGTVGTDTQY